This TCR beta chain was profiled in a study of T cells after yellow fever vaccination. The CDR3 extends over 16 amino acids. CDR1 and CDR2 (germline): SGHNT, YYREEE (reference sequence). Trimming took off 4 bases at V and 5 bases at J, with 21 bases between the two ends. The sample holds a few counts of this clonotype. The 5'RACE template-switching step produced TCR cDNA and added a universal primer site and UMIs. Via MiXCR, TCRdb re-called the 5' RACE reads, giving one row per CDR3 protein. The data hold roughly 45,000 distinct CDR3 sequences, with roughly 6.4% observed a single time. Sequences were derived from CD8+ T cells not binding an NS4B(214-222) dextramer, sorted from PBMCs, sampled 45 days after the yellow fever booster vaccination. This sequence was found in a man aged 25 to 45 who received the YFV17D yellow fever vaccine. The chain employs TRBV5-4 and TRBJ1-2; D is possibly TRBD1 (5 bases). CDR3 region: CASSAYPGTERYGYTF. The DNA for the CDR3 is TGTGCCAGCAGCGCTTACCCCGGGACGGAGAGATATGGCTACACCTTC.